The 22 T cell receptor beta chains listed next were all sequenced from one sample in a study of blood T cell repertoires in COVID-19. Using immunoSEQ multiplex PCR, the repertoire was profiled, and TCRdb retains in-frame clones only, with some absent. The sample has approximately 94,000 clones; around four fifths are singletons. Sequencing was done on a sample of peripheral blood. The receptors shown here come from a man between 50 and 59 years old with active or convalescent COVID-19.

The chain employs TRBV29-1 and TRBJ1-1; D is ambiguous. V lost 6 bases to trimming and J lost 8 bases, with 16 bases between them. The CDR3 spans 12 residues. Germline lookup yields CDR1 SQVTM and CDR2 ANQGSEA. The CDR3 nucleotides are TGCAGCGTCACTAGTGGTGCTCCAGAAGCTTTCTTT. It encodes CSVTSGAPEAFF. The full variable domain, completed using reference TRBV29-1 and TRBJ1-1, is SAVISQKPSRDICQRGTSLTIQCQVDSQVTMMFWYRQQPGQSLTLIATANQGSEATYESGFVIDKFPISRPNLTFSTLTVSNMSPEDSSIYLCSVTSGAPEAFFGQGTRLTVV.

V is TRBV4-2 and J is TRBJ2-7; D not certain. This CDR3 has 12 residues. CDR1 and CDR2 from the germline V gene are LGHNA and YNFKEQ. Trimming removed 5 bases at V and 7 bases at J, with 12 bases between. This CDR3 is CASSSWPEEQYF. The DNA for the CDR3 is TGTGCCAGCAGCTCATGGCCGGAGGAGCAGTACTTC.

This chain uses TRBV4-1 with TRBJ2-3; D not certain. V lost 2 bases to trimming and J lost 6 bases, with 12 bases between them. Germline lookup yields CDR1 MGHRA and CDR2 YSYEKL. This CDR3 has 14 amino acids. The CDR3 DNA follows: TGCGCCAGCAGCCAAACCCGGTCCGGGGATACGCAGTATTTT. It encodes CASSQTRSGDTQYF.

This rearrangement joins TRBV18 to TRBJ2-2; tentatively, D is TRBD1 (6 bases). This CDR3 comprises 16 residues. Trimming stripped 3 bases from V and 2 bases from J, with 13 bases between. Germline values: CDR1 KGHSH, CDR2 LQKENI. CDR3 amino acids: CASSPEGGGNTGELFF. The CDR3 DNA reads TGTGCCAGCTCACCGGAAGGGGGTGGCAACACCGGGGAGCTGTTTTTT.

The chain couples TRBV19 to TRBJ1-1; no clear D gene. This CDR3 has 13 amino acids. Germline loops: CDR1 LNHDA, CDR2 SQIVND (reference sequence). V lost 2 bases to trimming and J lost 3 bases, with 7 bases between them. The CDR3 sequence is CASSIYFDTEAFF. CDR3 DNA: TGTGCCAGTAGTATATATTTTGACACTGAAGCTTTCTTT.

The table lists this clone with a count of one. The rearrangement links TRBV19 to TRBJ2-2, with 8 bases that match TRBD1. CDR1 is LNHDA, CDR2 SQIVND, per germline (reference sequence). V was clipped by 10 bases and J by 7 bases; unmatched bases: 11. This CDR3 has 14 residues. This chain's CDR3 is CAIKAGGWSGELFF. CDR3 sequence (DNA): TGTGCCATCAAAGCAGGGGGCTGGAGCGGGGAGCTGTTTTTT.

This rearrangement joins TRBV24-1 to TRBJ2-7; 7 bases are a match to TRBD1. The CDR3 length is 16 residues. The V and J ends lost 3 bases and 2 bases, in that order; junction bases with no gene match: 9. The V gene's germline CDR1 is KGHDR and CDR2 SFDVKD. Here the CDR3 reads CATSDRQGNSPYEQYF. CDR3 coding DNA: TGTGCCACCAGTGATCGACAGGGAAATAGTCCCTACGAGCAGTACTTC.

The chain has TRBV5-6 and TRBJ1-1; D is unresolved. V lost 0 bases and J 2 bases, leaving 14 bases between the germline ends. Germline loops: CDR1 SGHDT, CDR2 YYEEEE. CDR3 length: 16 residues. The CDR3 spells CASSLDPRGFNTEAFF. CDR3 nucleotides: TGTGCCAGCAGCTTGGACCCCCGAGGGTTTAACACTGAAGCTTTCTTT.

This chain links TRBV18 with TRBJ2-7; 7 bases match TRBD2. Losses at the gene ends were 2 bases for V and 0 bases for J; bases not matched to a gene: 4. The germline V gene encodes CDR1 KGHSH and CDR2 LQKENI. This CDR3 region has 15 residues. The CDR3 sequence: CASSPDGRPSYEQYF. The CDR3 bases are TGTGCCAGCTCACCAGACGGGAGGCCCTCCTACGAGCAGTACTTC.

The chain recombines TRBV28 with TRBJ2-2; tentatively, D is TRBD2 (6 bases). This CDR3 region has 15 residues. V was trimmed by 2 bases and J by 7 bases, leaving 14 bases between them. The germline gives CDR1 MDHEN, CDR2 SYDVKM. The CDR3 sequence is CASSLRRDWDGELFF. DNA of the CDR3: TGTGCCAGCAGTTTAAGGCGGGATTGGGACGGGGAGCTGTTTTTT.

This clone has more than one count but fewer than ten. Relative to the germline gene, one junction end is altered; a read error may explain this. This chain uses TRBV12-5 with TRBJ2-7; 8 bases match TRBD1. The CDR3 contains 15 residues. Germline values: CDR1 LGHNT, CDR2 FRNRAP. Here the CDR3 reads CASGPGGGRSCEQYF. The CDR3 region has the DNA TGTGCTAGTGGTCCAGGGGGCGGGCGGTCCTGCGAGCAGTACTTC.

The chain combines TRBV4-2 with TRBJ1-2; D is unresolved. In germline, CDR1 is LGHNA, CDR2 YNFKEQ. The CDR3 extends over 16 amino acids. Trimming took off 0 bases at V and 7 bases at J, with 18 bases between the two ends. CDR3 in amino acids: CASSQDPAASKSGYTF. The CDR3 nucleotides read TGTGCCAGCAGCCAAGATCCGGCGGCCTCTAAGAGTGGCTACACCTTC.

This chain uses TRBV21-1 with TRBJ1-2; the D call TRBD1 from the table was never checked on the DNA. TRBV21-1 is a pseudogene. The CDR3 covers 13 residues. CDR3 region: CATTDPPYYGYTF. The CDR3 nucleotides read TGTGCCACTACAGACCCTCCTTACTATGGCTACACCTTC.

The chain recombines TRBV4-2 with TRBJ1-2; TRBD1 agrees at 7 bases. Losses at the gene ends were 4 bases for V and 4 bases for J; bases not matched to a gene: 6. The CDR3 contains 14 residues. Germline V gene lookup returns CDR1 LGHNA and CDR2 YNFKEQ. The DNA of the CDR3 is TGTGCCAGCAGCCGGATGGGACAGTTCTATGGCTACACCTTC. Protein sequence: CASSRMGQFYGYTF.

The rearrangement joins TRBV5-6 to TRBJ2-7; D is perhaps TRBD1 (5 bases). V lost 2 bases and J lost 5, with 11 bases in between. Germline CDR1 and CDR2: SGHDT and YYEEEE. The CDR3 runs 13 residues. The DNA of the CDR3 is TGTGCCAGCAGCTTCAGGACACTGAACGAGCAGTACTTC. This gives the protein CASSFRTLNEQYF.

The gene calls are TRBV5-1 and TRBJ1-4; TRBD1 matches at 7 bases. V dropped 0 bases and J dropped 7; count of bases not matched to a gene: 3. There are 14 residues in the CDR3. Germline V gives CDR1 SGHRS, CDR2 YFSETQ. In DNA form, the CDR3 reads TGCGCCAGCAGCTTGGGCAGGGGGGCTGAAAAACTGTTTTTT. Amino acid sequence: CASSLGRGAEKLFF. The entire variable domain, with the rest obtained from reference TRBV5-1 and TRBJ1-4, is as follows: KAGVTQTPRYLIKTRGQQVTLSCSPISGHRSVSWYQQTPGQGLQFLFEYFSETQRNKGNFPGRFSGRQFSNSRSEMNVSTLELGDSALYLCASSLGRGAEKLFFGSGTQLSVL.

The rearrangement uses TRBV28 and TRBJ1-1; unclear D gene. The CDR3 totals 12 residues. V dropped 6 bases and J dropped 5 bases, with 10 bases sitting between them. CDR1 is MDHEN, CDR2 SYDVKM, per germline. The CDR3 nucleotides are TGTGCCAGCAGAACGAGGGCGACTGAAGCTTTCTTT. As protein: CASRTRATEAFF.

The chain is built from TRBV7-6 and TRBJ2-7, with D hard to call. This CDR3 is 14 amino acids long. The germline V and J ends were trimmed by 1 base and 3 bases, with 10 bases remaining between them. Germline assignment: CDR1 SGHVS and CDR2 FNYEAQ. CDR3 loop: CASSLGLGDYEQYF. CDR3 nucleotide sequence: TGTGCCAGCAGCTTAGGGCTGGGCGACTACGAGCAGTACTTC.

The gene calls are TRBV9 and TRBJ1-6, with 9 bases that match TRBD1. Germline V gives CDR1 SGDLS, CDR2 YYNGEE. V shed 3 bases and J 7 bases; nucleotides not matched to a gene: 5. CDR3 length equals 15 residues. The CDR3 loop reads CASSGTGQGNSPLHF. CDR3 DNA: TGTGCCAGCAGCGGGACGGGACAGGGAAATTCACCCCTCCACTTT.

This clone was seen a single time. The chain combines TRBV7-2 with TRBJ1-2; 8 nucleotides align to TRBD1. This CDR3 spans 13 amino acids. The trim removed 6 bases at V and 7 bases at J, leaving 7 bases unmatched. Germline CDR1 reads SGHTA; CDR2 reads FQGNSA. The CDR3 here is CASSFDRGSGYTF. DNA for the CDR3: TGTGCCAGCAGTTTTGACAGGGGATCTGGCTACACCTTC.

Details on this clone: Mismatch with germline at one junction end may stem from a read error. J is TRBJ1-3 and V is TRBV5-1; no clear D. The CDR3 is 18 residues long. Germline V gene data show CDR1 as SGHRS and CDR2 as YFSETQ. DNA for the CDR3: TGCGCCAGCAGCTTGGGTGCGACGGGGTCCTCCTCTGGAAGCACCATATATTTT. Translation: CASSLGATGSSSGSTIYF.

This sequence joins TRBV7-2 and TRBJ1-1; 9 bases agree with TRBD1. This CDR3 spans 16 amino acids. J was trimmed by 3 bases and V by 1 base; bases with no gene match: 6. CDR1 SGHTA and CDR2 FQGNSA come from the germline V gene. The DNA of the CDR3 is TGTGCCAGCAGCTTAGTTGGGACAGGGACGTACACTGAAGCTTTCTTT. Its translation: CASSLVGTGTYTEAFF.